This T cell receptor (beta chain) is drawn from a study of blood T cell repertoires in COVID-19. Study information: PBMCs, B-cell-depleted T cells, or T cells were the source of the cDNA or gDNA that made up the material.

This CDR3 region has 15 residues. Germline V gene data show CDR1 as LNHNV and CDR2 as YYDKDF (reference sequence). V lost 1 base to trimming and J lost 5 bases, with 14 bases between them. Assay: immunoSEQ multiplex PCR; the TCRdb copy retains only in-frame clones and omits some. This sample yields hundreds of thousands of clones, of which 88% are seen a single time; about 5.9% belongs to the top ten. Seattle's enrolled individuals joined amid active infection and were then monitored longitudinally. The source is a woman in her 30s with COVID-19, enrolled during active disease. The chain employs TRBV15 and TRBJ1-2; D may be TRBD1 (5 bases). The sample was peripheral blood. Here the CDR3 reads CATSRGGGFEYGYTF. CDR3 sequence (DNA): TGTGCCACCAGCAGAGGGGGGGGGTTTGAGTATGGCTACACCTTC.